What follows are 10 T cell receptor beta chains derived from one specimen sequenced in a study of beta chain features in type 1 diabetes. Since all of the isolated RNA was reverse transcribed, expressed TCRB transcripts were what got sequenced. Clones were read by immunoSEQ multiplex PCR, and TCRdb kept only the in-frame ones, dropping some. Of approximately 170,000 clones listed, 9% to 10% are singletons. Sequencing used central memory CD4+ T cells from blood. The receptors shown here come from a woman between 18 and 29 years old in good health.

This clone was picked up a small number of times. CDR3 DNA: TGTGCCAGCAGCGTAGATAGCGGGGGTGTTTACAATGAGCAGTTCTTC. Residues: CASSVDSGGVYNEQFF. The V and J genes are TRBV9 and TRBJ2-1; 9 nucleotides match TRBD2. The CDR3 sequence is 16 residues long. After removal of 0 bases from V and 4 bases from J, the junction contained 5 bases not matched to a gene. The germline V gene has CDR1 SGDLS and CDR2 YYNGEE. Based on the CDR3 plus reference TRBV9 and TRBJ2-1, the full variable domain is DSGVTQTPKHLITATGQRVTLRCSPRSGDLSVYWYQQSLDQGLQFLIQYYNGEERAKGNILERFSAQQFPDLHSELNLSSLELGDSALYFCASSVDSGGVYNEQFFGPGTRLTVL.

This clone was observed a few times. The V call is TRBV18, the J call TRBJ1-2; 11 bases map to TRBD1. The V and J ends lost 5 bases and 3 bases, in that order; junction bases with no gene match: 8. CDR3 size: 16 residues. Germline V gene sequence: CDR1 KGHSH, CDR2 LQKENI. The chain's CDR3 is CASSFNPGQGDYGYTF. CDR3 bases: TGTGCCAGCTCATTCAACCCGGGACAGGGGGACTATGGCTACACCTTC.

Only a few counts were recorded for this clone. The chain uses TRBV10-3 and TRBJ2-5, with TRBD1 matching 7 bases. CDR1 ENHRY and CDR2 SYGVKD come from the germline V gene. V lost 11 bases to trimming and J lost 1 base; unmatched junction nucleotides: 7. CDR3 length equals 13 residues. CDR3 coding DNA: TGTGCCGCCAAGGGACAGTCCCAAGAGACCCAGTACTTC. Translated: CAAKGQSQETQYF.

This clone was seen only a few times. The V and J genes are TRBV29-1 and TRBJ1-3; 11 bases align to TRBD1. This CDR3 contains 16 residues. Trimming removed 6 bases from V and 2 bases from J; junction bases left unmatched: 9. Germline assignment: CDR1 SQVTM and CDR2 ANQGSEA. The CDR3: CSVRTWTGGAGNTIYF. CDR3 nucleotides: TGCAGCGTCCGCACCTGGACAGGGGGCGCTGGAAACACCATATATTTT.

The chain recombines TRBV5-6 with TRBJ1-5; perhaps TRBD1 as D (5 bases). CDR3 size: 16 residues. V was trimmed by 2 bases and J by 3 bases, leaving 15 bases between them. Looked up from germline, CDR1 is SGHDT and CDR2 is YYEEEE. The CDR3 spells CASSLAGGSDNQPQHF. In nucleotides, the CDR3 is TGTGCCAGCAGCTTAGCCGGGGGTAGCGACAATCAGCCCCAGCATTTT.

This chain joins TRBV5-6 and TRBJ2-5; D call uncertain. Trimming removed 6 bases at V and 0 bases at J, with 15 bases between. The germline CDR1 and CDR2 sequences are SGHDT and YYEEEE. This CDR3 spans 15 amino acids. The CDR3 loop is CASTRQASYQETQYF. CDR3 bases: TGTGCCAGCACCCGTCAGGCCTCGTACCAAGAGACCCAGTACTTC.

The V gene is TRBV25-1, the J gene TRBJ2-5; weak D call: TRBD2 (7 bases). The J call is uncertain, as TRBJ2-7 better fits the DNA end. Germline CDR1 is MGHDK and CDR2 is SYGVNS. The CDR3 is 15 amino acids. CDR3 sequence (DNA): TGTGCCAGCAGTGACGACGGGGGGCGCTTTTACGAGCAGTACTTC. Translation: CASSDDGGRFYEQYF.

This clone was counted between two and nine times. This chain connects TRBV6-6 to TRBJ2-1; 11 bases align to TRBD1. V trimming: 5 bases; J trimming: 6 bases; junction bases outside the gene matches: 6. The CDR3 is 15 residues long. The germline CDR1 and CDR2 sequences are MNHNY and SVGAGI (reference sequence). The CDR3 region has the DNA TGTGCCAGCAGTCCCCCGGGACAGGGGGTCAATGAGCAGTTCTTC. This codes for CASSPPGQGVNEQFF.

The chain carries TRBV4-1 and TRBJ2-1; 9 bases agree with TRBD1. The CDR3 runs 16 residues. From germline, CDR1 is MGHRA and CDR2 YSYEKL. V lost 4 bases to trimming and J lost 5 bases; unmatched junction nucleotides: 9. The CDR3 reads CASSRMGTGRNNEQFF. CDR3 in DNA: TGCGCCAGCAGCCGGATGGGGACAGGGCGCAACAATGAGCAGTTCTTC.

Here the CDR3 reads CASSEQGTGELFF. The CDR3 DNA is TGTGCCAGCTCGGAACAGGGGACCGGGGAGCTGTTTTTT. This sequence joins TRBV18 and TRBJ2-2, with 7 nucleotides matching TRBD1. Germline CDR1 KGHSH, CDR2 LQKENI. The V and J ends lost 6 bases and 5 bases, in that order; junction bases with no gene match: 3. The length of the CDR3 is 13 residues.